This record covers a single T cell receptor beta chain. This clone was seen a single time. The antigen it binds to is not known. No clone much larger than this one lies a single base away; base qualities are absent. Germline trimming: 5 bases from V, 5 bases from J; junction bases outside gene matches: 7. In the germline V gene, CDR1 corresponds to SGHVS and CDR2 to FNYEAQ. The CDR3, cysteine through phenylalanine, is 15 amino acids long. CDR3 DNA only is kept here, 45 bases in frame from base 1. TCR CDR3 regions were amplified from genomic DNA by multiplex PCR using the deep immunoSEQ assay. For each cell subset, the extracted genomic DNA was distributed evenly across all wells of several immunoSEQ 96-well plates, and each plate served as one replicate. For sorted subsets, each replicate PCR was loaded with 150 to 250 ng genomic DNA, equivalent to 25,000 to 35,000 T cell genomes. Purified libraries were quantified with a Qubit 3.0 fluorometer, sized on a Bioanalyzer 2100, and re-quantified with the KAPA Library Quantification kit. Each immunoSEQ 96-well plate was sequenced on its own single-read 150-cycle Illumina NextSeq 550 flow cell. On the study's bioinformatics: The immunoSEQ output contained only junctional sequences without quality scores, so filtering could not match that applied to full-length reads. Sequences were annotated with PyIR, a Python wrapper for IgBLAST v1.9, using IMGT germline references to assign V/J genes and CDR3. Any read was removed if the V/J assignment was weak (E-value above 1e-6), the CDR3 was missing, or the read contained stop codons, out-of-frame junctions, or ambiguous translated residues. V3J clonotypes were defined as sequences sharing the same inferred V gene, J gene, and CDR3 amino acid sequence. Percentage overlap between repertoires was calculated by dividing the number of shared unique clonotypes by the size of the smaller repertoire. Three approaches were used to assess repertoire richness: RTK rarefaction, the Chao1 estimator, and Recon v2.1 estimates of unobserved clonotypes. OLGA was used to compute generation probabilities for all TCRbeta clonotypes that the gDNA method yielded from a few donors. Entries here come from immuneACCESS through TCRdb and include only in-frame sequences with V and J called. Some clones fail to appear in such tables; in the studies checked, an unresolved V gene covers under half of the shortfall, and the cause of the remainder is unknown. V and J calls and clone size come straight from that table; D and trimming were deduced from the DNA. The sample records 2 million to 2.5 million clones, 93% of which are singletons. Clones ranked in the top ten supply 0.35% to 0.45% of the sample.

The data were taken from a study of shared clonotypes between healthy human individuals (dated by TCRdb to 2020 to 2022). About the study as a whole: The cohort comprised a couple of women and a few men aged 18 to 49 years. Each donor's leukapheresis produced roughly between roughly 0.85 and 10 billion PBMCs. The study deeply sequenced blood TCR repertoires of about five healthy adults to estimate repertoire size and the extent of clonotype sharing between individuals. Libraries were prepared and TCR repertoires were sequenced by different laboratories using diverse techniques, in order to increase sequencing depth and limit assay-specific biases. For each donor, CD4 naive and CD4 memory were each run on three plates, CD8 naive on two plates, and CD8 memory on one plate.

General findings and caveats noted by the study authors: Incomplete sequencing was indicated by rarefaction of sorted-subset datasets, despite the large sequencing depth. Sampling was limited to blood, and TCR repertoires in tissue likely differ from TCR repertoires in blood. Pairwise subsampling indicated that sequencing depth was expected to affect the degree of clonotype sharing among donors. Because the study included a small number of donors, the genetic and exposure-history diversity represented was limited. Higher generation probabilities were observed for clonotypes shared by all four sorted-subset donors than for non-shared clonotypes. When several donors were compared, the shared fraction of clonotypes was around 5.1% for naive CD4, around 3.6% for naive CD8, more than 2% for memory CD4, and around 0.37% for memory CD8. Estimated clonotype richness was generally larger for naive than for memory subsets.

The donors were healthy, HIV-negative adults with no recently reported acute infections or vaccinations. Every donor was a Caucasian adult living in Nashville, Tennessee, USA. CD4+ T cells were enriched by magnetic negative selection, after which naive cells were positively selected on CD45RA and the negative fraction was taken as the memory subset. After blood collection by leukapheresis, PBMCs were isolated using Ficoll-Histopaque density gradient centrifugation and then cryopreserved in the vapor phase of liquid nitrogen. Analytical flow cytometry was used to check the purity and quantity of each magnetically sorted T cell population. Genomic DNA was isolated from every sorted fraction and measured by UV absorbance on a Nanodrop 2000c.

The receptor comes from a man younger than 30 in good health. Some clones in this sample may be carry-over from other donors' samples. The specimen sequenced was naive CD4+ T cells from PBMCs. The cell subset or site label on this specimen signifies: CD45RA+ positively selected. The chain joins TRBV7-6 to TRBJ2-1; 9 bases in the middle match TRBD1. CDR3 protein: CASSRGQGPNNEQFF. The base sequence is TGTGCCAGCAGCCGGGGACAGGGCCCCAACAATGAGCAGTTCTTC.